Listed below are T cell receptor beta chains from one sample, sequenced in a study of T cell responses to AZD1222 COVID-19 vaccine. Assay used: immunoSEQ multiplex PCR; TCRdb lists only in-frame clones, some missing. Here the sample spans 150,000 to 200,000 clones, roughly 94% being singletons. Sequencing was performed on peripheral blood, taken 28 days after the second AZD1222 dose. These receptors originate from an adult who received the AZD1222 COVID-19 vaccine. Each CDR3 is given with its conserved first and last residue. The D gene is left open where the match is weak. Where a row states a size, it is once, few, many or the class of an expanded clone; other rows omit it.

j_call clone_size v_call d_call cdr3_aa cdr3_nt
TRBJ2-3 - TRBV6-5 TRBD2 CASSPGNGGTDTQYF TGTGCCAGCAGCCCCGGGAACGGGGGGACAGATACGCAGTATTTT
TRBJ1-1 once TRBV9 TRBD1 CASSVTGEVGTEAFF TGTGCCAGCAGCGTCACAGGGGAGGTAGGCACTGAAGCTTTCTTT
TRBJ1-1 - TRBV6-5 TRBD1 CASSPGGQGAFGAFF TGTGCCAGCAGTCCCGGTGGCCAGGGGGCGTTTGGGGCTTTCTTT
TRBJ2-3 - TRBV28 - CASSLMGRDTQYF TGTGCCAGCAGTTTAATGGGGAGAGATACGCAGTATTTT
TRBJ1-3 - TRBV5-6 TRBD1 CASSPFGQGSGNTIYF TGTGCCAGCAGCCCCTTTGGACAGGGCTCTGGAAACACCATATATTTT
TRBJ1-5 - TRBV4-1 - CASSQDLTAPPGQPQHF TGCGCCAGCAGCCAAGATCTGACAGCCCCCCCAGGTCAGCCCCAGCATTTT
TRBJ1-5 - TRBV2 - CASSAIGSGGQPQHF TGTGCCAGCAGTGCTATTGGATCAGGAGGTCAGCCCCAGCATTTT
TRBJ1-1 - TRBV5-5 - CASSFRQVAEAFF TGTGCCAGCAGCTTTAGGCAGGTCGCTGAAGCTTTCTTT
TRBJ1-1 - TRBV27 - CASNWGGQSNTEAFF TGTGCCAGCAATTGGGGAGGACAATCGAACACTGAAGCTTTCTTT
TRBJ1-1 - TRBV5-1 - CASSLAGDNTEAFF TGCGCCAGCAGCTTGGCCGGGGATAACACTGAAGCTTTCTTT
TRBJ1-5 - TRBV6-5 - CASKGTFSNQPQHF TGTGCCAGCAAGGGGACATTTAGCAATCAGCCCCAGCATTTT
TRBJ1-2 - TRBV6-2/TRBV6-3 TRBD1 CASSYSRATGQDGYTF TGTGCCAGCAGTTACTCGAGGGCGACAGGGCAAGATGGCTACACCTTC
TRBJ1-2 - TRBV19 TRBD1 CASSMGTVPFYGYTF TGTGCCAGTAGTATGGGGACAGTTCCGTTCTATGGCTACACCTTC
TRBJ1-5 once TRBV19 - CASSGYMIDQPQHF TGTGCCAGTAGTGGATACATGATTGATCAGCCCCAGCATTTT
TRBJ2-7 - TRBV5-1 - CASSLAGGGYEQYF TGCGCCAGCAGCTTGGCCGGAGGGGGCTACGAGCAGTACTTC
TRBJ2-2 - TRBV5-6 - CASSLVGQEGTGELFF TGTGCCAGCAGCTTGGTCGGGCAGGAAGGCACCGGGGAGCTGTTTTTT
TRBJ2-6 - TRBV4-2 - CASSQGMGANVLTF TGTGCCAGCAGCCAAGGGATGGGGGCCAACGTCCTGACTTTC
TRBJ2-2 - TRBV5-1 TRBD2 CASSLRASGGPNTGELFF TGCGCCAGCAGCTTGCGGGCTAGCGGGGGCCCTAACACCGGGGAGCTGTTTTTT
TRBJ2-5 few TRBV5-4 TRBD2 CASSLSPSGGETQYF TGTGCCAGCAGCTTATCCCCTAGCGGGGGAGAGACCCAGTACTTC
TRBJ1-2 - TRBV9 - CASTPRLGQTNNYGYTF TGTGCCAGCACCCCCCGTCTCGGACAGACCAATAACTATGGCTACACCTTC
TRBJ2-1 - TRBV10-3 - CAISTQGGGQAEQFF TGTGCCATCAGCACTCAGGGGGGTGGACAAGCCGAGCAGTTCTTC
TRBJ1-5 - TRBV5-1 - CASSLDGASSNQPQHF TGCGCCAGCAGCTTGGATGGGGCGTCGAGCAATCAGCCCCAGCATTTT
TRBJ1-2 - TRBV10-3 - CAISRDTGSGYGYTF TGTGCCATCAGTAGGGATACAGGGTCTGGGTATGGCTACACCTTC
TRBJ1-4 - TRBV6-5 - CASRRQTRNEKLFF TGTGCCAGCAGAAGACAGACTAGAAATGAAAAACTGTTTTTT
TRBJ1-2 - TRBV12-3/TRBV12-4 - CAINGRGGGYTF TGTGCCATCAACGGTAGGGGTGGCGGCTACACCTTC
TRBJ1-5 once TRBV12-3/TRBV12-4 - CASSLRGYQPQHF TGTGCCAGCAGTTTGCGGGGCTATCAGCCCCAGCATTTT
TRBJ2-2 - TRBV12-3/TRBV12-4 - CASSRGPTGELFF TGTGCCAGCAGCCGCGGACCAACCGGGGAGCTGTTTTTT
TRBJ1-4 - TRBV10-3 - CAISESTNEKLFF TGTGCCATCAGTGAATCTACTAATGAAAAACTGTTTTTT
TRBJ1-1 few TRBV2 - CASRYGFMNTEAFF TGTGCCAGCAGATACGGGTTCATGAACACTGAAGCTTTCTTT
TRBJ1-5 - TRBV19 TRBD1 CASSIYRGASNQPQHF TGTGCCAGTAGTATCTACAGGGGTGCTAGCAATCAGCCCCAGCATTTT
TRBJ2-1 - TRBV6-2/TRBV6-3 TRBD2 CASSYPTTGSGGAGYEQFF TGTGCCAGCAGTTACCCCACGACAGGGAGCGGGGGGGCCGGGTATGAGCAGTTCTTC
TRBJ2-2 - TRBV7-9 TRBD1 CASSLGTGGPGELFF TGTGCCAGCAGCTTGGGGACAGGGGGCCCCGGGGAGCTGTTTTTT
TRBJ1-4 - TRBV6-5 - CASSYREGIREKLFF TGTGCCAGCAGTTACAGGGAGGGAATAAGGGAAAAACTGTTTTTT
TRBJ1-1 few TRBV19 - CASSIRGVTEAFF TGTGCCAGTAGTATTAGGGGAGTCACTGAAGCTTTCTTT
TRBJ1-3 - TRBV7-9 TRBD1 CASSSRDRYSGNTIYF TGTGCCAGCAGCTCCCGGGACAGGTACTCTGGAAACACCATATATTTT
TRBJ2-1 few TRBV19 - CASSIPGHEQFF TGTGCCAGTAGTATCCCCGGGCATGAGCAGTTCTTC
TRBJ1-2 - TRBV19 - CASSIPRRGDYGYTF TGTGCCAGTAGTATACCCCGGAGGGGCGACTATGGCTACACCTTC
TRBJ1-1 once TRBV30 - CAWRLGWNTEAFF TGTGCCTGGAGGCTGGGGTGGAACACTGAAGCTTTCTTT
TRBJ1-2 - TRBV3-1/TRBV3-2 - CASSHLGYGYTF TGTGCCAGCAGCCACCTTGGGTATGGCTACACCTTC
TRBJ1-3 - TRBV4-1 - CASSQIQGAGNTIYF TGCGCCAGCAGCCAAATACAGGGTGCTGGAAACACCATATATTTT
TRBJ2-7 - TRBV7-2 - CASSLGGGPDLVYEQYF TGTGCCAGCAGTCTTGGCGGGGGCCCCGATCTCGTCTACGAGCAGTACTTC
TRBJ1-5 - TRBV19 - CASSIDLWAGVSQPQHF TGTGCCAGTAGTATAGATCTATGGGCAGGGGTCAGTCAGCCCCAGCATTTT
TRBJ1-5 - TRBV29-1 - CSVQDRYSNQPQHF TGCAGCGTTCAGGACAGATATAGCAATCAGCCCCAGCATTTT
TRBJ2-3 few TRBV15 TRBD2 CATSRTSGATDTQYF TGTGCCACCAGCAGGACTAGCGGGGCCACAGATACGCAGTATTTT
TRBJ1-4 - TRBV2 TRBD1 CASSAQGGIEKLFF TGTGCCAGCAGCGCGCAGGGGGGGATTGAAAAACTGTTTTTT
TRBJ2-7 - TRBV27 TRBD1 CASSLRQGRAYEQYF TGTGCCAGCAGTTTACGACAGGGGAGAGCCTACGAGCAGTACTTC
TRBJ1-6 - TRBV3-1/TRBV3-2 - CASSFGPGKQAPLHF TGTGCCAGCAGCTTTGGTCCGGGAAAGCAGGCACCCCTCCACTTT
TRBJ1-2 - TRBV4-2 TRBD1 CASSQARDSVYGYTF TGTGCCAGCAGCCAGGCACGGGACAGCGTCTATGGCTACACCTTC
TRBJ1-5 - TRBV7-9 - CASSRSGPQHF TGTGCCAGCAGCCGCTCGGGGCCCCAGCATTTT
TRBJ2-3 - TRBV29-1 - CSVGVVRGRGTDTQYF TGCAGCGTTGGTGTTGTCCGTGGTAGGGGCACAGATACGCAGTATTTT
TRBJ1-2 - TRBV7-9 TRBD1 CASSSDRGGGYTF TGTGCCAGCAGCTCGGACAGGGGAGGCGGCTACACCTTC
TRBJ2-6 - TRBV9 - CASSVSSSGANVLTF TGTGCCAGCAGCGTATCCAGCTCTGGGGCCAACGTCCTGACTTTC
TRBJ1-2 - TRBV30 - CAWTGSRRAFDGYTF TGTGCCTGGACCGGAAGTCGGAGGGCATTTGATGGCTACACCTTC
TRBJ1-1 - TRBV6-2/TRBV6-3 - CASSVRMWEAFF TGTGCCAGCAGCGTGCGGATGTGGGAAGCTTTCTTT
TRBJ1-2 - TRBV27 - CASSPGARSGYTF TGTGCCAGCAGCCCAGGGGCGCGAAGTGGCTACACCTTC
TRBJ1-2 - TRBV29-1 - CSVEDRHPGGNYGYTF TGCAGCGTTGAAGATAGGCACCCCGGAGGCAACTATGGCTACACCTTC
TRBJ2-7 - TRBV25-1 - CASSDDSRYDSYEQYF TGTGCCAGCAGTGACGACTCCCGATATGACTCCTACGAGCAGTACTTC
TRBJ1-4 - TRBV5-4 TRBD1 CASSSKRDRPNEKLFF TGTGCCAGCAGCTCGAAACGGGACAGGCCTAATGAAAAACTGTTTTTT
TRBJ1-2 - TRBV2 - CASGGEANYGYTF TGTGCCAGCGGGGGGGAGGCTAACTATGGCTACACCTTC
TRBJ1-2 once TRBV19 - CASSIRDSLYYGYTF TGTGCCAGTAGTATACGAGACAGCTTATACTATGGCTACACCTTC